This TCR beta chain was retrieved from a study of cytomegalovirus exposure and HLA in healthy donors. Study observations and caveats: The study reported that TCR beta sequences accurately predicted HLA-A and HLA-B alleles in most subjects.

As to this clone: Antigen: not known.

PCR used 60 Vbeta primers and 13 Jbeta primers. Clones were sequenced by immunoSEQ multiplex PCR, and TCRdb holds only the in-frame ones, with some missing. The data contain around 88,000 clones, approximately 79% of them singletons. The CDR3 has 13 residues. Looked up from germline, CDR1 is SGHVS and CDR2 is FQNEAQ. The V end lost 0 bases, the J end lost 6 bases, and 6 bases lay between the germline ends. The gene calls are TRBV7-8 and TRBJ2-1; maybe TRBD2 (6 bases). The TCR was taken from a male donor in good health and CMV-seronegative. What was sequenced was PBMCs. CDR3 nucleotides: TGTGCCAGCAGCTTAGCCGGGGGCAATGAGCAGTTCTTC. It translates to CASSLAGGNEQFF.